This T cell receptor (beta chain) was captured by sequencing in a study of blood T cell repertoires in COVID-19. The wider study: Acute-phase and convalescent COVID-19 samples originated in the United States, Italy and Spain.

Assay used: immunoSEQ multiplex PCR; TCRdb lists only in-frame clones, some missing. The sample includes about 62,000 clones, 75% to 90% seen only once; the top ten take 18%. The CDR3 sequence is 15 residues long. Germline trimming cut 2 bases from V and 4 bases from J; bases unmatched to any gene: 6. Germline V gene data show CDR1 as SGHTA and CDR2 as FQGNSA. Seattle cases were enrolled at active infection and followed longitudinally. The genes are TRBV7-2 and TRBJ1-2; TRBD1 aligns across 8 bases. The source is an older woman with COVID-19, enrolled during active disease. Sequencing used peripheral blood. The CDR3 here is CASSLPRGLAYGYTF. The CDR3 DNA follows: TGTGCCAGCAGCTTACCCAGGGGGCTTGCCTATGGCTACACCTTC.